The 16 T cell receptor beta chains below all came from one sample that was sequenced in a study of blood T cells in healthy people across ages. Then a second PCR, running about 7 to 11 cycles, was carried out with a sample-barcoded 5' primer and a J-beta primer mix. A single record per CDR3 protein comes from TCRdb applying MiXCR to the 5' RACE reads. The table lists about 1.5 million distinct CDR3 sequences, approximately 43% of them singletons, with about 4% in the top ten. What was sequenced was blood. All receptors derive from a woman aged 18-29 years in good health.

This clonotype has a handful of counts. The J gene is TRBJ2-4, the V gene TRBV2; D is undetermined. The J call is doubtful: the DNA matches TRBJ2-5 better. The V gene's germline CDR1 is SNHLY and CDR2 FYNNEI. The CDR3 spans 12 residues. In DNA form, the CDR3 reads TGTGCCAGCGCGTTGGTGGAGGAGACCCAGTACTTC. This translates into CASALVEETQYF.

This chain uses TRBV11-2 with TRBJ1-5; maybe TRBD1 (6 bases). The length of the CDR3 is 13 residues. The ends were cut back, 11 bases at V and 7 bases at J, with 18 bases in the middle. Germline CDR1 reads SGHAT; CDR2 reads FQNNGV. The DNA of the CDR3 is TGTGCCGGATTTCGGGGGCAGGGGCAGCCCCAGCATTTT. It specifies CAGFRGQGQPQHF.

CDR3 coding DNA: TGTGCCAGCAGCCAACCGGGTTTCGGGGAGCTGTTTTTT. It yields the protein CASSQPGFGELFF. The gene calls are TRBV7-9 and TRBJ2-2; D remains unclear. Trimming shortened V by 5 bases and J by 7 bases, and 11 bases separated the two germline ends. The germline V gene has CDR1 SEHNR and CDR2 FQNEAQ (reference sequence). This CDR3 region has 13 residues.

As to this clonotype: A read error may be the cause here, since a much bigger clone is one base away. The gene calls are TRBV7-2 and TRBJ2-5; D not resolved. The assigned J gene may be wrong: the sequence end matches TRBJ2-1 better. The CDR3 has 13 amino acids. Per the germline V gene, CDR1 is SGHTA and CDR2 is FQGNSA. The CDR3: CASSLRIQETQFF. The CDR3 coding sequence is TGTGCCAGCAGCTTAAGGATCCAAGAGACCCAGTTCTTC.

This chain uses TRBV29-1 with TRBJ1-2; D perhaps matches TRBD1 (6 bases). The length of the CDR3 is 14 residues. V lost 7 bases and J 0 bases, leaving 15 bases between the germline ends. CDR1 SQVTM and CDR2 ANQGSEA come from the germline V gene. The CDR3 loop reads CSAEKGQSNYGYTF. CDR3 DNA: TGCAGCGCTGAGAAGGGACAATCTAACTATGGCTACACCTTC.

The rearrangement links TRBV29-1 to TRBJ2-5; D call uncertain. Trimming removed 4 bases from V and 2 bases from J, with 14 bases in between. Germline loops: CDR1 SQVTM, CDR2 ANQGSEA. CDR3 length equals 14 residues. The CDR3 nucleotides read TGCAGCGTTGGAGTGGGTGGGCGGCAAGAGACCCAGTACTTC. Translation gives CSVGVGGRQETQYF. Full variable domain (remainder filled in from reference TRBV29-1 and TRBJ2-5): SAVISQKPSRDICQRGTSLTIQCQVDSQVTMMFWYRQQPGQSLTLIATANQGSEATYESGFVIDKFPISRPNLTFSTLTVSNMSPEDSSIYLCSVGVGGRQETQYFGPGTRLLVL.

V gene TRBV24-1 combines with J gene TRBJ2-1, with D uncertain. The V gene lost 3 bases and the J gene lost 10 bases, with 21 bases spanning the gap. This CDR3 spans 16 amino acids. Germline values: CDR1 KGHDR, CDR2 SFDVKD. The DNA for the CDR3 is TGTGCCACCAGTGATGACCTCAGTGGCCCCAGAAGGGAGCAGTTCTTC. Translated: CATSDDLSGPRREQFF.

This clonotype was seen a few times. V is TRBV20-1 and J is TRBJ2-7; 9 bases fit TRBD1. Trimming removed 5 bases from V and 6 bases from J; junction bases left unmatched: 11. This CDR3 has 14 residues. Germline V gene sequence: CDR1 DFQATT, CDR2 SNEGSKA (reference sequence). The CDR3 nucleotides read TGCAGTGCTTACGACCGGGACAGGGATATCGAGCAGTACTTC. Residues: CSAYDRDRDIEQYF.

This clonotype was seen only once. CDR3 coding DNA: TGTGCCACCAGCAGCGACCAGGGAATTTCTAACTATGGCTACACCTTC. Translating it yields CATSSDQGISNYGYTF. The chain is built from TRBV15 and TRBJ1-2; possible D gene TRBD1, 5 bases. Per the germline V gene, CDR1 is LNHNV and CDR2 is YYDKDF (reference sequence). CDR3 size: 16 residues. V shed 3 bases and J shed 0 bases, with 14 bases lying between them.

The chain uses TRBV15 and TRBJ1-6; unclear D gene. CDR3 length: 14 amino acids. The V end lost 2 bases, the J end lost 5 bases, and 7 bases lay between the germline ends. In germline, CDR1 is LNHNV, CDR2 YYDKDF (reference sequence). CDR3 residues: CATSRPGDNSPLHF. DNA of the CDR3: TGTGCCACCAGCAGACCCGGAGATAATTCACCCCTCCACTTT.

This chain connects TRBV20-1 to TRBJ2-1; the match to TRBD2 covers 8 bases. The CDR3 contains 14 residues. The V gene's germline CDR1 is DFQATT and CDR2 SNEGSKA (reference sequence). With V trimmed by 6 bases and J by 3 bases, 7 bases remained unmatched. CDR3 sequence (DNA): TGCAGTGCCCACCGGCGGGAGGTCTACAATGAGCAGTTCTTC. The encoded protein is CSAHRREVYNEQFF.

The chain carries TRBV20-1 and TRBJ2-5, with D uncertain. This CDR3 spans 13 amino acids. Germline V gene sequence: CDR1 DFQATT, CDR2 SNEGSKA (reference sequence). Trimming pared 6 bases from V and 4 bases from J, leaving 15 bases between. CDR3 DNA: TGCAGTGCCTTTGACCAGATCCCAGAGACCCAGTACTTC. This gives the protein CSAFDQIPETQYF.

The chain links TRBV4-3 to TRBJ2-7; D tentatively reads TRBD1 or TRBD2 (5 bases each). The closer fit of TRBJ2-5 to the DNA end suggests the J call may be wrong. The CDR3 covers 15 residues. Germline CDR1 LGHNA, CDR2 YSLEER. The CDR3, as DNA: TGCGCCAGCGGAACCTTAGGGGCTAGCAGAAAGACCCAGTACTTC. Encoded protein: CASGTLGASRKTQYF.

The chain recombines TRBV12-3 or TRBV12-4 with TRBJ2-1; 12 bases map to TRBD1. J gave up 9 bases and V 3 bases, and 12 bases lay outside the gene matches. The length of the CDR3 is 17 residues. As DNA, the CDR3 is TGTGCCAGCAGTTTTGGTTTTTCCGGGACAGGGGGCTTTGAGCAGTTCTTC. Its protein is CASSFGFSGTGGFEQFF.

This chain links TRBV27 with TRBJ1-2; TRBD1 is a possible D gene (5 bases). The germline V and J ends were trimmed by 4 bases and 5 bases, with 14 bases remaining between them. The germline gives CDR1 MNHEY, CDR2 SMNVEV (reference sequence). This CDR3 contains 14 residues. CDR3 in amino acids: CASSSLRQGYGYTF. Written as DNA, the CDR3 is TGTGCCAGCAGTTCCTTACGGCAGGGTTATGGCTACACCTTC.

A few counts support this clonotype. CDR3 protein: CSVGGPQVMNTEAFF. Written as DNA, the CDR3 is TGCAGCGTTGGCGGGCCACAGGTCATGAACACTGAAGCTTTCTTT. The chain recombines TRBV29-1 with TRBJ1-1, with D possibly TRBD1 on 5 matching bases. This CDR3 comprises 15 residues. V lost 4 bases, J lost 0 bases, and 15 bases lay in between. Per germline, CDR1 SQVTM and CDR2 ANQGSEA.